This T cell receptor (beta chain) appears in the sequencing data of a study of T cells in localized non-small cell lung cancer. Between the trimmed V and J ends, which lost 4 bases and 1 base, there was a span of 10 bases. This CDR3 is built from 14 residues. CDR1 is SNHLY and CDR2 is FYNNEI in the germline V gene. Clones were sequenced by immunoSEQ multiplex PCR, and TCRdb holds only the in-frame ones, with some missing. The table includes 31,000 or so clones, roughly nine tenths detected once. The clonotype originates from a female donor of 60 years or more with stage I lung adenocarcinoma. The chain uses TRBV2 and TRBJ1-2; tentative D call: TRBD1 (6 bases). Sample: peripheral blood, taken before any cancer treatment. The CDR3 DNA is TGTGCCAGCAGTGGGGGGACATTTAACTATGGCTACACCTTC. It specifies CASSGGTFNYGYTF.